This record looks at one T cell receptor (beta chain) sequence and its context. Antigen specificity is unknown. Per the germline V gene, CDR1 is SEHNR and CDR2 is FQNEAQ (reference sequence). CDR3 length equals 13 residues. After removal of 5 bases from V and 12 bases from J, the junction contained 4 bases not matched to a gene. A 5'RACE reaction primed in the constant segment made cDNA libraries of TCR alpha and TCR beta, and these carried sample barcodes and UMIs. TCRdb used MiXCR to reprocess the 5' RACE reads, holding one entry per CDR3 protein. The repertoire consists of fewer than 250,000 distinct CDR3 sequences, with approximately 16% occurring once and the leading ten covering 2% to 3%. These data come from a study of T-cell memory formation after mild COVID-19. Findings of the study overall: Among clones contracting day 15 to 85, CD4/CD8 was balanced, whereas later expanders leaned CD4+.

The chain is built from TRBV7-9 and TRBJ1-6; 10 bases are a match to TRBD1. Sequenced input: PBMCs or a T cell subset sorted from them (not recorded which). This TCR came from an adult woman who had mild COVID-19 (a few samples of this study predate the infection). Cell type and time point are not known. CDR3 coding DNA: TGTGCCAGCAGCCGGGGACAGGGGAGACCCCTCCACTTT. This gives the protein CASSRGQGRPLHF.